The 26 T cell receptor beta chains below were found in one sample sequenced in a study of cytomegalovirus exposure and HLA in healthy donors. The PCR contained 60 Vbeta and 13 Jbeta primers. Some clones are missing from TCRdb's copy, which holds only in-frame ones; the method was immunoSEQ multiplex PCR. The repertoire includes some 180,000 clones, around 75% of them detected once, and approximately 1.8% sits in the top ten. Sequenced: PBMCs. The source is a woman younger than 45 in good health and CMV-seronegative.

This clone was counted a few times. The rearrangement links TRBV11-2 to TRBJ2-2, with 11 bases aligning to TRBD2. Trimming at V came to 5 bases and at J to 4 bases, leaving 6 bases not matched to a gene. This CDR3 contains 16 residues. In germline, CDR1 is SGHAT, CDR2 FQNNGV. CDR3 amino acids: CASSLFGTSGTGELFF. In nucleotides, the CDR3 is TGTGCCAGCAGCCTATTCGGGACTAGCGGCACCGGGGAGCTGTTTTTT.

V is TRBV7-3 and J is TRBJ2-3, with 8 bases aligning to TRBD1. With V trimmed by 6 bases and J by 3 bases, 5 bases remained unmatched. The germline V gene has CDR1 SGHTA and CDR2 FQGTGA. There are 14 residues in the CDR3. CDR3 in amino acids: CASSAQGGTDTQYF. In nucleotides, the CDR3 is TGTGCCAGCAGTGCACAGGGGGGAACAGATACGCAGTATTTT. Combining the CDR3 with reference TRBV7-3 and TRBJ2-3 gives the whole variable domain GAGVSQTPSNKVTEKGKYVELRCDPISGHTALYWYRQSLGQGPEFLIYFQGTGAADDSGLPNDRFFAVRPEGSVSTLKIQRTERGDSAVYLCASSAQGGTDTQYFGPGTRLTVL.

The DNA of the CDR3 is TGTGCCAGCAGCTTAGCTGTGACTGAAGCTTTCTTT. It yields the protein CASSLAVTEAFF. The chain joins TRBV13 to TRBJ1-1; D unresolved. Trimming left V 1 base short and J 5 bases short, with 5 bases between. The CDR3 totals 12 residues. Germline loops: CDR1 PRHDT, CDR2 FYEKMQ (reference sequence).

This clone has a handful of counts. The chain employs TRBV18 and TRBJ2-7; 14 nucleotides match TRBD2. The CDR3 runs 18 residues. V dropped 5 bases and J dropped 3; count of bases not matched to a gene: 12. Germline loops: CDR1 KGHSH, CDR2 LQKENI. CDR3 coding DNA: TGTGCCAGCTCAGTGGGACTAGCGGGAGTAAAAAACCGCTACGAGCAGTACTTC. This codes for CASSVGLAGVKNRYEQYF.

The chain employs TRBV7-8 and TRBJ1-2; D is possibly TRBD1 (5 bases). From germline, CDR1 is SGHVS and CDR2 FQNEAQ. This CDR3 region has 16 residues. V was trimmed by 5 bases and J by 2 bases, leaving 18 bases between them. The CDR3: CASSPLVGEGNYGYTF. The CDR3 coding sequence is TGTGCCAGCAGCCCATTGGTAGGGGAGGGGAACTATGGCTACACCTTC.

The chain couples TRBV30 to TRBJ2-7; 7 bases align to TRBD1. The CDR3 totals 16 residues. V was clipped by 4 bases and J by 2 bases; unmatched bases: 14. Per the germline V gene, CDR1 is GTSNPN and CDR2 is SVGIG (reference sequence). In DNA, the CDR3 is TGTGCCTGGACCCAGGGGGTGGGATGGGGAACCTACGAGCAGTACTTC. Encoded protein: CAWTQGVGWGTYEQYF.

This chain uses TRBV19 with TRBJ2-5, with 8 bases lining up with TRBD1. Germline CDR1 is LNHDA and CDR2 is SQIVND (reference sequence). The CDR3 length is 12 residues. The junction had 1 base not matched to a gene; V was cut back by 5 bases and J by 5 bases. As DNA, the CDR3 is TGTGCCAGTAGTCCAGGGGGCGAGACCCAGTACTTC. Translating it yields CASSPGGETQYF.

This chain joins TRBV5-6 and TRBJ2-7; TRBD2 is a possible D gene (5 bases). The CDR3 contains 13 residues. The ends were cut back, 2 bases at V and 5 bases at J, with 11 bases in the middle. CDR1 and CDR2 (germline): SGHDT, YYEEEE. CDR3 loop: CASSFGVRDEQYF. CDR3 DNA sequence: TGTGCCAGCAGCTTCGGGGTTCGTGACGAGCAGTACTTC.

This chain connects TRBV11-3 to TRBJ1-1; TRBD1 is a possible D gene (6 bases). This CDR3 is 17 amino acids long. V was pared by 1 base and J by 3 bases, with 18 bases between. CDR1 and CDR2 from the germline V gene are SGHNT and YENEEA. CDR3 coding DNA: TGTGCCAGCAGCTTAGGCGTTGGCAGTGCAGGGGACACTGAAGCTTTCTTT. Encoded protein: CASSLGVGSAGDTEAFF.

This rearrangement joins TRBV29-1 to TRBJ2-7; 7 nucleotides line up with TRBD2. CDR1 and CDR2 (germline): SQVTM, ANQGSEA. Trimming cost V 1 base and J 5 bases; bases outside gene matches: 5. CDR3 length equals 13 residues. The DNA for the CDR3 is TGCAGCGTTGAAGCAAAGAGCGGGGACGAGCAGTACTTC. Its translation is CSVEAKSGDEQYF.

This clone came up many times. The same CDR3 is also encoded by other DNA sequences in this sample. The genes are TRBV6-1 and TRBJ1-3; D ambiguous. CDR1 MNHNS and CDR2 SASEGT come from the germline V gene. V lost 3 bases to trimming and J lost 0 bases, with 6 bases between them. This CDR3 region has 14 residues. The CDR3 bases are TGTGCCAGCAGTGATGGCATCTCTGGAAACACCATATATTTT. It specifies CASSDGISGNTIYF.

The genes are TRBV2 and TRBJ2-6; 7 nucleotides line up with TRBD1. Germline-derived CDR1 and CDR2 are SNHLY and FYNNEI. J gave up 2 bases and V 8 bases, and 6 bases lay outside the gene matches. This CDR3 comprises 15 residues. The chain's CDR3 is CASGRQGAGANVLTF. The CDR3, as DNA: TGTGCCAGCGGAAGGCAGGGGGCTGGGGCCAACGTCCTGACTTTC.

The sample holds a few counts of this clone. The CDR3 does not end in the conserved phenylalanine or tryptophan, so this is likely a read error. This chain uses TRBV7-3 with TRBJ1-2; D remains ambiguous. CDR1 is SGHTA, CDR2 FQGTGA, per germline. V lost 0 bases, J lost 1 base, and 6 bases lay in between. This CDR3 has 14 amino acids. CDR3 nucleotides: TGTGCCAGCAGCTTAACGCCGGGTAACTATGGCTACACCCTC. Its translation is CASSLTPGNYGYTL.

This chain connects TRBV5-1 to TRBJ2-1, with 9 bases fitting TRBD1. Trimming took 4 bases from V and 9 from J; bases not matched to a gene: 11. The CDR3 consists of 15 residues. Germline V gene lookup returns CDR1 SGHRS and CDR2 YFSETQ. CDR3 DNA: TGCGCCAGCAGCGTAGGAGGGACAGGGAAGGGTGAGCAGTTCTTC. Amino acids: CASSVGGTGKGEQFF.

J is TRBJ1-1 and V is TRBV6-1; D unresolved. Germline V CDR1 and CDR2: MNHNS, SASEGT. Deletions cut 2 bases from V and 2 bases from J, with 9 bases between. This CDR3 spans 14 amino acids. The CDR3 bases are TGTGCCAGCAGTGAAAGCGCGGAAAACACTGAAGCTTTCTTT. Translated: CASSESAENTEAFF.

The chain joins TRBV7-6 to TRBJ2-3; 8 bases map to TRBD2. CDR3 length equals 14 residues. J gave up 4 bases and V 3 bases, and 3 bases lay outside the gene matches. Germline CDR1 SGHVS, CDR2 FNYEAQ. CDR3 protein: CASSFGLAADTQYF. The CDR3 bases are TGTGCCAGCAGCTTCGGACTAGCTGCAGATACGCAGTATTTT. Full variable domain (outside the CDR3, taken from reference TRBV7-6 and TRBJ2-3): GAGVSQSPRYKVTKRGQDVALRCDPISGHVSLYWYRQALGQGPEFLTYFNYEAQQDKSGLPNDRFSAERPEGSISTLTIQRTEQRDSAMYRCASSFGLAADTQYFGPGTRLTVL.

The chain employs TRBV2 and TRBJ1-4; 10 bases agree with TRBD1. The CDR3 covers 14 residues. Unmatched junction bases numbered 1, after V lost 2 bases and J lost 7 bases. In germline, CDR1 is SNHLY, CDR2 FYNNEI. The CDR3 spells CASSERTGGEKLFF. DNA for the CDR3: TGTGCCAGCAGTGAAAGGACAGGGGGTGAAAAACTGTTTTTT.

The rearrangement links TRBV5-6 to TRBJ2-3, with 10 bases lining up with TRBD2. The CDR3 is 15 residues long. The V gene end was trimmed by 4 bases and the J gene end by 4 bases; junction bases not matched to a gene: 6. The germline gives CDR1 SGHDT, CDR2 YYEEEE. CDR3 sequence: CASSLGLAGADTQYF. In DNA, the CDR3 is TGTGCCAGCAGCCTGGGCCTAGCGGGAGCAGATACGCAGTATTTT. Full variable domain (remainder filled in from reference TRBV5-6 and TRBJ2-3): DAGVTQSPTHLIKTRGQQVTLRCSPKSGHDTVSWYQQALGQGPQFIFQYYEEEERQRGNFPDRFSGHQFPNYSSELNVNALLLGDSALYLCASSLGLAGADTQYFGPGTRLTVL.

The chain employs TRBV30 and TRBJ1-3; D uncertain. The CDR3 extends over 12 amino acids. Germline CDR1 reads GTSNPN; CDR2 reads SVGIG (reference sequence). V lost 5 bases and J lost 0, with 5 bases in between. This CDR3 is CAWHSSGNTIYF. CDR3 coding DNA: TGTGCCTGGCACTCCTCTGGAAACACCATATATTTT.

The sample holds one count of this clone. The chain couples TRBV5-5 to TRBJ2-7; maybe TRBD2 (6 bases). The germline V gene has CDR1 SGHKS and CDR2 YYEKEE (reference sequence). The CDR3 runs to 16 residues. V lost 4 bases and J 0 bases, leaving 17 bases between the germline ends. The CDR3 reads CASSTERGGFSYEQYF. The DNA for the CDR3 is TGTGCCAGCAGCACAGAGCGTGGGGGGTTCTCCTACGAGCAGTACTTC.

V is TRBV9 and J is TRBJ1-1; 8 nucleotides line up with TRBD1. The CDR3 is made up of 16 amino acids. J was trimmed by 1 base and V by 0 bases; bases with no gene match: 5. In germline, CDR1 is SGDLS, CDR2 YYNGEE. This CDR3 is CASSVGTGLENTEAFF. For the CDR3, the DNA is TGTGCCAGCAGCGTAGGGACAGGGCTAGAGAACACTGAAGCTTTCTTT. The full variable domain, with the rest looked up from reference TRBV9 and TRBJ1-1, is DSGVTQTPKHLITATGQRVTLRCSPRSGDLSVYWYQQSLDQGLQFLIQYYNGEERAKGNILERFSAQQFPDLHSELNLSSLELGDSALYFCASSVGTGLENTEAFFGQGTRLTVV.

This clone was seen a few times. The gene calls are TRBV5-6 and TRBJ2-4; D ambiguous. V was pared by 0 bases and J by 0 bases, with 16 bases between. The CDR3 runs to 18 residues. Germline loops: CDR1 SGHDT, CDR2 YYEEEE. CDR3 coding DNA: TGTGCCAGCAGCTTGGCCGTCCCGGTCCACTTAGCCAAAAACATTCAGTACTTC. Translation: CASSLAVPVHLAKNIQYF.

The table lists this clone with a few counts. This chain links TRBV7-2 with TRBJ2-2, with 8 bases fitting TRBD2. Germline loops: CDR1 SGHTA, CDR2 FQGNSA. V lost 10 bases and J lost 6; bases outside the gene matches: 7. This CDR3 comprises 13 residues. CDR3 in amino acids: CATAGVLAGELFF. In DNA, the CDR3 is TGTGCCACAGCGGGGGTTTTGGCCGGGGAGCTGTTTTTT.

The V and J genes are TRBV6-5 and TRBJ2-1, with D unresolved. This CDR3 region has 13 residues. Germline V gene lookup returns CDR1 MNHEY and CDR2 SVGAGI. V lost 6 bases and J 0 bases, leaving 6 bases between the germline ends. CDR3 DNA sequence: TGTGCCAGCAGCCGGAGCTCCTACAATGAGCAGTTCTTC. Amino acid sequence: CASSRSSYNEQFF.

This clone was seen once. The CDR3: CASSLASSTDTQYF. Here the CDR3 DNA reads TGTGCCAGCAGCTTAGCTAGCAGCACAGATACGCAGTATTTT. This chain connects TRBV11-3 to TRBJ2-3; D possibly corresponds to TRBD2 (5 bases). Germline CDR1 and CDR2: SGHNT and YENEEA. CDR3 length: 14 residues. Trimming pared 1 base from V and 0 bases from J, leaving 5 bases between.

This sequence joins TRBV15 and TRBJ2-7, with TRBD1 matching 7 bases. The V gene end was trimmed by 2 bases and the J gene end by 3 bases; junction bases not matched to a gene: 1. Germline-derived CDR1 and CDR2 are LNHNV and YYDKDF (reference sequence). The CDR3 extends over 13 amino acids. CDR3 loop: CATSRPGGYEQYF. The CDR3 nucleotides are TGTGCCACCAGCAGACCAGGGGGCTACGAGCAGTACTTC.